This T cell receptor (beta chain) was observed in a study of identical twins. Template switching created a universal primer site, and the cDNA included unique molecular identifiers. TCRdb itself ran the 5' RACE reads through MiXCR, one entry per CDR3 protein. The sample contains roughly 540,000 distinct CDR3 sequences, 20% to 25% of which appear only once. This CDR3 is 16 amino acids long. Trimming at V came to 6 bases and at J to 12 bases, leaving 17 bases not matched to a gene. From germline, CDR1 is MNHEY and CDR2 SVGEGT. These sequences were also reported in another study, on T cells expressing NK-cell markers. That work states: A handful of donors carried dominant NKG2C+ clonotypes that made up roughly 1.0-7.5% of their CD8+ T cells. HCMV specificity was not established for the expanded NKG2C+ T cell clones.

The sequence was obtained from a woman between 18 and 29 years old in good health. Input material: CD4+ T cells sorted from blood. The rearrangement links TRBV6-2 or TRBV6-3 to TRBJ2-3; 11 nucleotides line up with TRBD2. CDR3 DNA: TGTGCCAGCAGCCCCCCGGTAATAGCGGGGGGGAAGTCACAGTATTTT. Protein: CASSPPVIAGGKSQYF.